This is a list of T cell receptor beta chains from one sample in a study of T cell responses to AZD1222 COVID-19 vaccine. Produced via immunoSEQ multiplex PCR; TCRdb's table is partial and in-frame only. Among under 200,000 clones listed, around 94% were seen once. The source was peripheral blood, collected on day 0 of AZD1222 vaccination. The source is an adult in good health. CDR3s include the opening cysteine and the closing phenylalanine or tryptophan. The D gene is left open where the match is weak. Size tells how often a clone was seen (once, few, many) or the class of an expanded clone, and some rows leave it out.

size	J	V	D	DNA	CDR3
once	TRBJ1-6	TRBV5-1	TRBD1	TGCGCCAGCGCCCCAGGGGGAAGTAATTCACCCCTCCACTTT	CASAPGGSNSPLHF
-	TRBJ1-1	TRBV27	-	TGTGCCAGCAGGGATCGTAGGGCTGAAGCTTTCTTT	CASRDRRAEAFF
-	TRBJ1-4	TRBV12-5	-	TGTGCTAGTGGTTTCCCAGACACGGAAAAACTGTTTTTT	CASGFPDTEKLFF
-	TRBJ2-1	TRBV20-1	-	TGCAGTCCCAACGAGGGGGATGAGCAGTTCTTC	CSPNEGDEQFF
-	TRBJ2-2	TRBV19	-	TGTGCCAGTAGTATATACCGGGAAAAGAGGGAGCTGTTTTTT	CASSIYREKRELFF
once	TRBJ2-5	TRBV6-2/TRBV6-3	TRBD2	TGTGCCAGCAGTTACGGGGAGGGACGTCCGGAAGAGACCCAGTACTTC	CASSYGEGRPEETQYF
-	TRBJ2-1	TRBV5-5	TRBD2	TGTGCCAGCAGCTTTGGGGCTAGCGGGAGCCCAGCGTTCTTC	CASSFGASGSPAFF
-	TRBJ1-5	TRBV19	-	TGTGCCAGTAGGGACAATACCAATCAGCCCCAGCATTTT	CASRDNTNQPQHF
-	TRBJ2-1	TRBV9	-	TGTGCCAGCAGCGTAAAGGACAATGAGCAGTTCTTC	CASSVKDNEQFF
-	TRBJ1-2	TRBV6-5	TRBD1	TGTGCCAGCAGTTACGAGACAGGGGGGAATGGCTACACCTTC	CASSYETGGNGYTF
-	TRBJ2-2	TRBV19	TRBD2	TGTGCCAGTGGGGGAGGGATAAAACACACCGGGGAGCTGTTTTTT	CASGGGIKHTGELFF
once	TRBJ1-1	TRBV10-3	-	TGTGCCATCAGTGAGTCGCCAGGGTTGAACACTGAAGCTTTCTTT	CAISESPGLNTEAFF
-	TRBJ1-2	TRBV10-1	TRBD1	TGCGCCAGCAGTGAGATGACAGGGACGGGCTACACCTTC	CASSEMTGTGYTF
-	TRBJ2-1	TRBV5-1	-	TGCGCCAGCAGCTTCGGGACTCCCAATGAGCAGTTCTTC	CASSFGTPNEQFF
once	TRBJ2-1	TRBV2	TRBD2	TGTGCCAACGAGGGAAGCGGGGCATACAATGAGCAGTTCTTC	CANEGSGAYNEQFF
-	TRBJ1-1	TRBV27	-	TGTGCCAGCAGCCCCCGGTTCATGAACACTGAAGCTTTCTTT	CASSPRFMNTEAFF
-	TRBJ2-2	TRBV25-1	TRBD1	TGTGCCAGCAACGACAGGGTGAACACCGGGGAGCTGTTTTTT	CASNDRVNTGELFF
-	TRBJ2-1	TRBV14	-	TGTGCCAGCAGCCAAGTATCATGGGGGTCCGGCAATGAGCAGTTCTTC	CASSQVSWGSGNEQFF
-	TRBJ2-1	TRBV5-4	TRBD2	TGTGCCAGCAGCTTGGCGTTTTCTAGCGGGAGCGTAGGCTACAATGAGCAGTTCTTC	CASSLAFSSGSVGYNEQFF
-	TRBJ1-2	TRBV19	-	TGTGCCAGTAGAGTCCAGGGGCTCTATGGCTACACCTTC	CASRVQGLYGYTF
-	TRBJ2-3	TRBV11-3	-	TGTGCCAGCAGCGTAACCCGGGGTGCGGATACGCAGTATTTT	CASSVTRGADTQYF
-	TRBJ2-1	TRBV10-2	-	TGCGCCAGCAGCCACGACTACAATGAGCAGTTCTTC	CASSHDYNEQFF
-	TRBJ1-1	TRBV6-1	-	TGTGCCAGCAGTTCCCAGAACACTGAAGCTTTCTTT	CASSSQNTEAFF
once	TRBJ2-3	TRBV3-1/TRBV3-2	-	TGTGCCAGCAGCCAACCGGGACAAAAAACCACAGATACGCAGTATTTT	CASSQPGQKTTDTQYF
-	TRBJ2-7	TRBV2	TRBD2	TGTGCCAGCAGTGAACTAGCGGGAGGCTACGAGCAGTACTTC	CASSELAGGYEQYF
-	TRBJ1-5	TRBV2	-	TGTGCCAGCAGTGAGGACCGCTCACAGCCCCAGCATTTT	CASSEDRSQPQHF
-	TRBJ1-2	TRBV25-1	-	TGTGCCAGCAGTGGTTACGTCAACTATGGCTACACCTTC	CASSGYVNYGYTF
-	TRBJ2-7	TRBV3-1/TRBV3-2	-	TGTGCCAGCAGCCGCCGGGACTACGAGCAGTACTTC	CASSRRDYEQYF
once	TRBJ1-1	TRBV27	-	TGTGCCAGCAGTTTTTTCCGGGGGCTGGACACTGAAGCTTTCTTT	CASSFFRGLDTEAFF
-	TRBJ1-2	TRBV6-5	-	TGTGCCAGCAGCGCCGGGGAGTATGGCTACACCTTC	CASSAGEYGYTF
-	TRBJ2-5	TRBV5-5	-	TGTGCCAGCAGCCTGAGTGAAGAGACCCAGTACTTC	CASSLSEETQYF
-	TRBJ2-1	TRBV6-5	-	TGTGCCAGCAGTACGGGTGAGCAGTTCTTC	CASSTGEQFF
once	TRBJ2-5	TRBV15	-	TGTGCCACCAGCAGAGAAAGTTATGTGGAGACCCAGTACTTC	CATSRESYVETQYF
-	TRBJ1-6	TRBV5-1	-	TGCGCCAGCAGCTTAGGCCAGGGTCGGGTTTCACCCCTCCACTTT	CASSLGQGRVSPLHF
-	TRBJ1-4	TRBV6-5	-	TGTGCCAGCAGTTCGGGGCGAGGAGATGAAAAACTGTTTTTT	CASSSGRGDEKLFF
-	TRBJ2-7	TRBV6-1	-	TGTGCCAGCAGTGAAGCGCCCTTCGAGCAGTACTTC	CASSEAPFEQYF
-	TRBJ2-7	TRBV11-2	TRBD2	TGTGCCAGCAGCTTAGAACTAGCGGGCGAATTGAGCTCCTACGAGCAGTACTTC	CASSLELAGELSSYEQYF
-	TRBJ1-4	TRBV2	-	TGTGCCAGCAGCTCAGGTTATGAAAAACTGTTTTTT	CASSSGYEKLFF
-	TRBJ1-1	TRBV20-1	-	TGCAGTGCTCCTCTCGGATCTGAAGCTTTCTTT	CSAPLGSEAFF
-	TRBJ1-5	TRBV15	-	TGTGCCACCAGCACCCTACTCTCGGCGGATAGCAATCAGCCCCAGCATTTT	CATSTLLSADSNQPQHF
once	TRBJ2-7	TRBV7-9	TRBD2	TGTGCCAGCAGCAAGACTAGCGGGAGGGAGGAGAACGAGCAGTACTTC	CASSKTSGREENEQYF
-	TRBJ2-3	TRBV28	-	TGTGCCAGCAGTCTACTGGATACGCAGTATTTT	CASSLLDTQYF
-	TRBJ2-3	TRBV7-9	-	TGTGCCAGCAGCTTAGAATCAGATACGCAGTATTTT	CASSLESDTQYF
-	TRBJ2-1	TRBV30	-	TGTGCCTGGAGTGTTGCGGGTATCTACAATGAGCAGTTCTTC	CAWSVAGIYNEQFF
-	TRBJ1-6	TRBV18	TRBD1	TGTGCCAGCTCACGAGCCGGGACAGGGAACAATTCACCCCTCCACTTT	CASSRAGTGNNSPLHF
-	TRBJ2-7	TRBV6-5	-	TGTGCCAGCAGTTTCGGACAGGCGGGGACCTACGAGCAGTACTTC	CASSFGQAGTYEQYF
once	TRBJ1-6	TRBV28	-	TGTGCCAGCCTGACAGAGGTGGGTTCACCCCTCCACTTT	CASLTEVGSPLHF
-	TRBJ1-2	TRBV7-9	-	TGTGCCAGCAGCCCCCAGGGCAACTATGGCTACACCTTC	CASSPQGNYGYTF
-	TRBJ2-1	TRBV5-1	TRBD2	TGCGCCAGCAGCACTACGGGGAGGGTGACAACCTACAATGAGCAGTTCTTC	CASSTTGRVTTYNEQFF
once	TRBJ2-1	TRBV23-1	-	TGCGCCAGCAGTCAGATAAGGTCTAGGAACTACAATGAGCAGTTCTTC	CASSQIRSRNYNEQFF
-	TRBJ2-1	TRBV5-5	-	TGTGCCAGCAGCCCATCCCCCGTCCTGTATAATGAGCAGTTCTTC	CASSPSPVLYNEQFF
once	TRBJ1-4	TRBV15	TRBD1	TGTGCCACCAGGAGCAAAGGGGGCGGGAGTGAAAAACTGTTTTTT	CATRSKGGGSEKLFF
-	TRBJ1-2	TRBV6-5	-	TGTGCCAGCAGTTACTCGAAGGTCACGGGCAACTATGGCTACACCTTC	CASSYSKVTGNYGYTF
-	TRBJ1-3	TRBV5-5	-	TGTGCCAGCAGATTCGCCGGGACCCAAAACACCATATATTTT	CASRFAGTQNTIYF
-	TRBJ2-1	TRBV2	TRBD2	TGTGCCAGCAGTACTAGGCGGCTAGCGGGAGAAAATGAGCAGTTCTTC	CASSTRRLAGENEQFF
-	TRBJ1-2	TRBV6-2/TRBV6-3	TRBD1	TGTGCCAGCAGTTCCTACCGAATGGGACAGGGGGTAAATGGCTACACCTTC	CASSSYRMGQGVNGYTF
-	TRBJ1-5	TRBV4-1	-	TGCGCCAGCAGCCAAGGACTGGGGAATCAGCCCCAGCATTTT	CASSQGLGNQPQHF
-	TRBJ1-1	TRBV27	-	TGTGCCAGCAGTCCCGGCCTAGGATGGACTGAAGCTTTCTTT	CASSPGLGWTEAFF
-	TRBJ1-1	TRBV10-1	TRBD1	TGCGCCAGCAGGCGGGACAGGGGCCACCCTAAGCTCATGAACACTGAAGCTTTCTTT	CASRRDRGHPKLMNTEAFF
once	TRBJ2-6	TRBV5-4	-	TGTGCCAGCAGCTTGGGGGGACATCCCTCTGGGGCCAACGTCCTGACTTTC	CASSLGGHPSGANVLTF